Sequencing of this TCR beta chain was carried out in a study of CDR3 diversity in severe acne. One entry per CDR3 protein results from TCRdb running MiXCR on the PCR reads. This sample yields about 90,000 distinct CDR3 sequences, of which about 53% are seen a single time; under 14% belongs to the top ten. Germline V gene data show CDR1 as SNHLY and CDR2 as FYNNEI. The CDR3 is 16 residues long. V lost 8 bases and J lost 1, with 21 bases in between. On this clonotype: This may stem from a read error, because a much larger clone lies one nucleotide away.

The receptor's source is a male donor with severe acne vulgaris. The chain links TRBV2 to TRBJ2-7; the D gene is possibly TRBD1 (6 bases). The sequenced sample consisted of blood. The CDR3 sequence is CASGLALTGNSYEQYF. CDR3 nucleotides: TGTGCCAGCGGCTTAGCCCTGACAGGTAATTCCTACGAGCAGTACTTC.